A selection of T cell receptor beta chains follows, all from one sample in a study of identical twins. One entry per CDR3 protein, called by TCRdb with MiXCR from the 5' RACE reads. The sample lists around 200,000 distinct CDR3 sequences; about a tenth were seen once. The sequenced sample consisted of memory (CD45RO+) T cells sorted from blood. These receptors came from a young woman in good health. CDR3s include the opening cysteine and the closing phenylalanine or tryptophan. The order of the fields is V gene, D gene, clone size, J gene, CDR3 DNA, CDR3 protein. A D gene is named only where the DNA matches it firmly. Size is omitted from some rows. Given values are once, few, many or a class for expanded clones.

>TRBV5-1|TRBD1|few|TRBJ2-1
TGCGCCAGCAGCCCCCTAACGGGGACAGGATACAATGAGCAGTTCTTC
CASSPLTGTGYNEQFF
>TRBV9|NA|many|TRBJ2-3
TGTGCCAGCAGCGTAGGAAGCTACACAGATACGCAGTATTTT
CASSVGSYTDTQYF
>TRBV12-3/TRBV12-4|TRBD2|few|TRBJ2-1
TGTGCCAGCAGTTCGGGACCTTATAGCGGGGAGCAGTTCTTC
CASSSGPYSGEQFF
>TRBV11-2|TRBD1|few|TRBJ2-1
TGTGCCAGCAGCCCGAGACAGGGACAGGGGGCCACGAGGCAGTTCTTC
CASSPRQGQGATRQFF
>TRBV12-3/TRBV12-4|TRBD1|many|TRBJ1-2
TGTGCCAGCAGCGGTAGGGGGCCTGACTATGGCTACACCTTC
CASSGRGPDYGYTF
>TRBV9|TRBD2|many|TRBJ2-3
TGTGCCAGCAGCGTAGCAGCGGGAGTTATATCAGATACGCAGTATTTT
CASSVAAGVISDTQYF
>TRBV20-1|NA|NA|TRBJ2-5
TGCAGTGCTAGATATAGGGGGCAAGAGACCCAGTACTTC
CSARYRGQETQYF
>TRBV3-1|TRBD2|NA|TRBJ2-1
TGTGCCAGCAGCCATCTAGCGGAGGGGTTTTCCTACAATGAGCAGTTCTTC
CASSHLAEGFSYNEQFF
>TRBV6-1|NA|few|TRBJ1-1
TGTGCCATCGGAGGGTCATTTCTGAACACTGAAGCTTTCTTT
CAIGGSFLNTEAFF
>TRBV7-2|TRBD2|NA|TRBJ2-1
TGTGCCAGCAGCTTAGCAATTGGCGGGAGTTACAATGAGCAGTTCTTC
CASSLAIGGSYNEQFF
>TRBV7-9|NA|many|TRBJ2-5
TGTGCCAGCAGCTTAACACGGAGAGAGGCGGAGACCCAGTACTTC
CASSLTRREAETQYF
>TRBV29-1|TRBD2|few|TRBJ2-1
TGCAGCGTTGAAGAAGAAGGACTAGCGGGACCCAGCTACAATGAGCAGTTCTTC
CSVEEEGLAGPSYNEQFF
>TRBV12-3/TRBV12-4|NA|NA|TRBJ2-5
TGTGCCAGCAGTTTAGTGGGGGGGGGGCCGGAGACCCAGTACTTC
CASSLVGGGPETQYF
>TRBV5-1|NA|NA|TRBJ2-6
TGCGCCAGCAGCTTAAACGGTGGGGCCAACGTCCTGACTTTC
CASSLNGGANVLTF
>TRBV5-4|NA|NA|TRBJ2-1
TGTGCCAGCAGCCACCAGACGCAAGTTCGGCAGTTCTTC
CASSHQTQVRQFF
>TRBV9|TRBD2|few|TRBJ2-1
TGTGCCAGCAGCGTAGATGCGGGAGGGTGGGATGAGCAGTTCTTC
CASSVDAGGWDEQFF
>TRBV20-1|TRBD2|many|TRBJ2-3
TGCAGTGCTCCCCCCCTAGCGGGAGAAGGCACGCAGTATTTT
CSAPPLAGEGTQYF
>TRBV7-8|NA|few|TRBJ2-4
TGTGCCAGCAGTCAACCCAGAGCCAAAAACATTCAGTACTTC
CASSQPRAKNIQYF
>TRBV5-4|TRBD2|few|TRBJ2-3
TGTGCCAGCGACTCGGGGACTAACTCAGATACGCAGTATTTT
CASDSGTNSDTQYF
>TRBV12-3/TRBV12-4|NA|few|TRBJ1-2
TGTGCCAGCAGTTTAAGGGGGGGATTTAACTATGGCTACACCTTC
CASSLRGGFNYGYTF
>TRBV30|NA|NA|TRBJ2-7
TGTGCCTATGGAGATGGGATCTCCTCAGACAGAGAGTACGAGCAGTACTTC
CAYGDGISSDREYEQYF
>TRBV6-5|NA|few|TRBJ2-3
TGTGCCAGCAGTTACGCAAGGGACGGTGGAGATACGCAGTATTTT
CASSYARDGGDTQYF
>TRBV7-8|NA|NA|TRBJ1-1
TGTGCCAGCAGCCGGGTGGGGGGAGATACTGAAGCTTTCTTT
CASSRVGGDTEAFF
>TRBV12-3/TRBV12-4|NA|many|TRBJ2-3
TGTGCCAGCAGTTTGAGTCTGCTAGATACGCAGTATTTT
CASSLSLLDTQYF
>TRBV5-1|TRBD1|NA|TRBJ2-5
TGCGCCAGCCGCCTACAGGGGGCGGAGGAGACCCAGTACTTC
CASRLQGAEETQYF
>TRBV3-1|NA|NA|TRBJ1-1
TGTGCCAGCAGCCAAGGGGGGGCTACCTCTGAAGCTTTCTTT
CASSQGGATSEAFF
>TRBV5-6|NA|many|TRBJ2-2
TGTGCCAGCAGCTTGGTTTACACCGGGGAGCTGTTTTTT
CASSLVYTGELFF
>TRBV2|NA|NA|TRBJ2-7
TGTGCCAGCCAAGGGACGGGTAGCGAGCAGTACTTC
CASQGTGSEQYF
>TRBV20-1|TRBD1|NA|TRBJ2-5
TGCAGTGCTACCCGACAGGGGTACGAGACCCAGTACTTC
CSATRQGYETQYF
>TRBV5-1|NA|few|TRBJ2-3
TGCGCCAGCAGCCCGGCCCAGGGTGGCGGTACGCAGTATTTT
CASSPAQGGGTQYF
>TRBV19|NA|NA|TRBJ2-1
TGTGCCAGTAGTACGGACGGAAGCTCCTACAATGAGCAGTTCTTC
CASSTDGSSYNEQFF
>TRBV6-1|NA|NA|TRBJ1-4
TGTGCCAGCAGTACGACGGGAAGTAATGAAAAACTGTTTTTT
CASSTTGSNEKLFF
>TRBV5-1|NA|many|TRBJ2-7
TGCGCCAGCAGCTTTGAGGGGCGTCTCCACGAGCAGTACTTC
CASSFEGRLHEQYF
>TRBV20-1|NA|few|TRBJ1-1
TGCAGTGCTTTGTCGTACTCAGGGCAATTGAACACTGAAGCTTTCTTT
CSALSYSGQLNTEAFF
>TRBV10-3|NA|many|TRBJ2-7
TGTGCCATCCAACCGACTTTTTTAAGTGGAGAGCAGTACTTC
CAIQPTFLSGEQYF